Shown below are 28 T cell receptor beta chains from a single sample sequenced in a study of OX40 agonist ivuxolimab in advanced cancers. Sequencing used immunoSEQ multiplex PCR; TCRdb keeps in-frame clones, though not all of them. Among about 12,000 clones listed, approximately 80% were seen once. Sequencing was performed on CD4+ or CD8+ T cells sorted from blood, taken in a trial of the OX40 agonist ivuxolimab. The receptors originated from an adult with an advanced solid tumor such as melanoma, head and neck, liver or kidney cancer.

The chain has TRBV30 and TRBJ1-3, with 7 bases lining up with TRBD1. The CDR3 runs to 18 residues. Trimming cost V 5 bases and J 0 bases; bases outside gene matches: 16. Germline lookup yields CDR1 GTSNPN and CDR2 SVGIG (reference sequence). CDR3 in DNA: TGTGCCTGGCGTAGGGGGCGGGTTTGCAGGTTCTCTGGAAACACCATATATTTT. Its protein is CAWRRGRVCRFSGNTIYF.

The gene calls are TRBV2 and TRBJ2-7; 14 bases are shared with TRBD2. This CDR3 comprises 17 residues. V lost 4 bases to trimming and J lost 6 bases; unmatched junction nucleotides: 11. From germline, CDR1 is SNHLY and CDR2 FYNNEI. The CDR3 loop is CASSATSGGASHFEQYF. CDR3 DNA sequence: TGTGCCAGCAGTGCGACTAGCGGGGGGGCCTCTCACTTCGAGCAGTACTTC.

V gene TRBV2 combines with J gene TRBJ2-7, with TRBD2 matching 7 bases. V shed 0 bases and J 1 base; nucleotides not matched to a gene: 0. Germline lookup yields CDR1 SNHLY and CDR2 FYNNEI. CDR3 length equals 14 residues. The CDR3 coding sequence is TGTGCCAGCAGTGAAGCGGGGGGGTCCTACGAGCAGTACTTC. Its protein product is CASSEAGGSYEQYF. The full variable domain, completed using reference TRBV2 and TRBJ2-7, is EPEVTQTPSHQVTQMGQEVILRCVPISNHLYFYWYRQILGQKVEFLVSFYNNEISEKSEIFDDQFSVERPDGSNFTLKIRSTKLEDSAMYFCASSEAGGSYEQYFGPGTRLTVT.

This CDR3 is CASSLATNQPQHF. CDR3 DNA: TGCGCCAGCAGCTTGGCCACCAATCAGCCCCAGCATTTT. The V gene is TRBV5-1, the J gene TRBJ1-5; D is ambiguous. In germline, CDR1 is SGHRS, CDR2 YFSETQ. The V and J ends lost 0 bases and 3 bases respectively, with 4 bases between them. The CDR3 runs to 13 residues.

The chain is built from TRBV12-2 and TRBJ2-7; TRBD2, the table's D call, lacks a check against the DNA. TRBV12-2 is flagged as a pseudogene. The CDR3 totals 14 residues. The CDR3 loop reads CASRFGSGGSRQYF. In DNA form, the CDR3 reads TGTGCAAGTCGCTTTGGTAGCGGGGGGTCGAGGCAGTACTTC.

The gene calls are TRBV5-1 and TRBJ2-3; D may be TRBD1 (5 bases). V gave up 3 bases and J gave up 4 bases, with 12 bases separating them. The CDR3 runs to 14 residues. Per germline, CDR1 SGHRS and CDR2 YFSETQ. CDR3 sequence reads: CASSSDSLADTQYF. The CDR3 region has the DNA TGCGCCAGCAGCTCCGACAGTTTAGCAGATACGCAGTATTTT. Full variable domain (outside the CDR3, taken from reference TRBV5-1 and TRBJ2-3): KAGVTQTPRYLIKTRGQQVTLSCSPISGHRSVSWYQQTPGQGLQFLFEYFSETQRNKGNFPGRFSGRQFSNSRSEMNVSTLELGDSALYLCASSSDSLADTQYFGPGTRLTVL.

The chain couples TRBV7-2 to TRBJ2-7; D is uncertain. Looked up from germline, CDR1 is SGHTA and CDR2 is FQGNSA. Deletions cut 5 bases from V and 9 bases from J, with 14 bases between. This CDR3 region has 12 residues. CDR3 sequence (DNA): TGTGCCAGCAGCCCCACGGCCGTGTGGCAGTACTTC. As protein: CASSPTAVWQYF.

V usage is TRBV6-5 and J usage is TRBJ2-7, with no clear D. This CDR3 has 13 amino acids. Germline V gene data show CDR1 as MNHEY and CDR2 as SVGAGI. The V gene lost 2 bases and the J gene lost 3 bases, with 8 bases spanning the gap. The CDR3 DNA sequence: TGTGCCAGCAGTTACCAGTCCAACTACGAGCAGTACTTC. Amino acid sequence: CASSYQSNYEQYF.

This clone was recorded only once. V gene TRBV28 combines with J gene TRBJ2-4; 7 nucleotides agree with TRBD2. The CDR3 spans 14 residues. Germline V CDR1 and CDR2: MDHEN, SYDVKM. J was trimmed by 7 bases and V by 5 bases; bases with no gene match: 8. The CDR3 DNA is TGTGCCAGCAGTCCCGGGACTAAAGGGAACATTCAGTACTTC. It codes for CASSPGTKGNIQYF.

This chain connects TRBV9 to TRBJ2-2; no clear D gene. Germline V gene data show CDR1 as SGDLS and CDR2 as YYNGEE. The V end lost 0 bases, the J end lost 4 bases, and 10 bases lay between the germline ends. The CDR3 consists of 15 residues. This chain's CDR3 is CASSVEGVSTGELFF. CDR3 sequence (DNA): TGTGCCAGCAGCGTAGAAGGAGTCAGCACCGGGGAGCTGTTTTTT.

This clone appeared once. This sequence joins TRBV13 and TRBJ2-1; D gene uncertain. The CDR3 totals 17 residues. Germline CDR1 PRHDT, CDR2 FYEKMQ (reference sequence). The V and J ends lost 0 bases and 0 bases respectively, with 12 bases between them. CDR3 region: CASSLGGSVSSYNEQFF. Here the CDR3 DNA reads TGTGCCAGCAGCTTAGGGGGGTCAGTGAGCTCCTACAATGAGCAGTTCTTC.

CDR3 protein: CASNLLAGNTDTQYF. In DNA form, the CDR3 reads TGTGCCAGTAACCTACTAGCGGGAAACACAGATACGCAGTATTTT. This chain links TRBV19 with TRBJ2-3; 10 positions match TRBD2. CDR1 and CDR2 (germline): LNHDA, SQIVND (reference sequence). J was trimmed by 2 bases and V by 7 bases; bases with no gene match: 6. This CDR3 comprises 15 residues.

The rearrangement links TRBV19 to TRBJ2-7; maybe TRBD2 (7 bases). Germline loops: CDR1 LNHDA, CDR2 SQIVND (reference sequence). The length of the CDR3 is 15 residues. V lost 7 bases, J lost 4 bases, and 20 bases lay in between. The CDR3 loop reads CASKGGDWESYEQYF. The CDR3 nucleotides are TGTGCCAGTAAAGGGGGGGACTGGGAATCGTACGAGCAGTACTTC.

The chain carries TRBV9 and TRBJ1-1, with D possibly TRBD1 on 6 matching bases. CDR1 is SGDLS and CDR2 is YYNGEE in the germline V gene. Trimming removed 1 base at V and 5 bases at J, with 15 bases between. This CDR3 is 15 amino acids long. The CDR3 DNA follows: TGTGCCAGCAGCGTAACCGGGGGCTCGGGGACTGAAGCTTTCTTT. It yields the protein CASSVTGGSGTEAFF.

The V and J genes are TRBV28 and TRBJ2-5, with a possible D match to TRBD2 (6 bases). The CDR3 runs 16 residues. Trimming removed 2 bases at V and 3 bases at J, with 16 bases between. Germline lookup yields CDR1 MDHEN and CDR2 SYDVKM. CDR3 nucleotides: TGTGCCAGCAGTTTAAGGTCTGGGCGCGGGGAAGAGACCCAGTACTTC. This encodes CASSLRSGRGEETQYF.

The V call is TRBV2, the J call TRBJ1-5, with D possibly being TRBD1 (5 bases). Trimming removed 3 bases from V and 6 bases from J, with 30 bases in between. The germline V gene encodes CDR1 SNHLY and CDR2 FYNNEI. The CDR3 sequence is 20 residues long. CDR3 region: CASSDNGAGAILVKSQPQHF. In DNA form, the CDR3 reads TGTGCCAGCAGTGATAATGGGGCAGGAGCCATATTAGTGAAGTCTCAGCCCCAGCATTTT.

The rearrangement links TRBV7-8 to TRBJ2-5, with TRBD2 identical over 8 bases. This CDR3 has 14 amino acids. CDR1 is SGHVS and CDR2 is FQNEAQ in the germline V gene. V lost 5 bases, J lost 3 bases, and 5 bases stayed unmatched. For the CDR3, the DNA is TGTGCCAGCAGCCCCCCAGCGGGAGAAGAGACCCAGTACTTC. Protein sequence: CASSPPAGEETQYF.

The chain employs TRBV23-1 and TRBJ1-5; no clear D. TRBV23-1 is treated as an ORF (open reading frame) with a function not yet certain. The CDR3 is 11 residues long. V lost 3 bases and J 3 bases, leaving 0 bases between the germline ends. The CDR3 spells CASSHNQPQHF. CDR3 sequence (DNA): TGCGCCAGCAGTCACAATCAGCCCCAGCATTTT.

This chain joins TRBV15 and TRBJ1-1; 11 bases match TRBD1. The CDR3 is made up of 17 amino acids. The V segment lost 5 bases and the J segment 11 bases; nucleotides outside the gene matches: 19. Germline lookup yields CDR1 LNHNV and CDR2 YYDKDF (reference sequence). The CDR3 bases are TGTGCCACCAGCTCAACAATACATCGGGACAGGGGGTTGGTGGCTTTCTTT. Protein product: CATSSTIHRDRGLVAFF.

V and J are TRBV7-2 and TRBJ2-5; 8 nucleotides agree with TRBD2. The germline gives CDR1 SGHTA, CDR2 FQGNSA. The CDR3 has 14 residues. Losses at the gene ends were 2 bases for V and 4 bases for J; bases not matched to a gene: 3. For the CDR3, the DNA is TGTGCCAGCAGCTTAAAAGCGGGAGTAGAGACCCAGTACTTC. This codes for CASSLKAGVETQYF.

The gene calls are TRBV5-4 and TRBJ1-1; D may be TRBD1 (5 bases). Germline CDR1 is SGHNT and CDR2 is YYREEE (reference sequence). The CDR3 loop spans 14 amino acids. V shed 3 bases and J shed 6 bases, with 15 bases lying between them. The CDR3 spells CASSSKGEAAEAFF. The DNA for the CDR3 is TGTGCCAGCAGCTCGAAAGGGGAGGCGGCTGAAGCTTTCTTT.

This clone was seen more than once but under ten times. V gene TRBV30 combines with J gene TRBJ2-1, with D hard to call. The CDR3 contains 10 residues. Germline CDR1 is GTSNPN and CDR2 is SVGIG (reference sequence). The ends were cut back, 1 base at V and 9 bases at J, with 4 bases in the middle. The CDR3: CAWSGVEQFF. Written as DNA, the CDR3 is TGTGCCTGGAGTGGGGTTGAGCAGTTCTTC.

The rearrangement joins TRBV27 to TRBJ2-5, with TRBD2 identical over 11 bases. CDR1 is MNHEY and CDR2 is SMNVEV in the germline V gene (reference sequence). The CDR3 is 15 amino acids. The ends lost 6 bases at V and 4 bases at J; junction bases unmatched: 7. CDR3 DNA: TGTGCCAGCAGCCGCCTACTAGCGGGAGCAGAGACCCAGTACTTC. It codes for CASSRLLAGAETQYF.

The chain employs TRBV28 and TRBJ2-3; D is unresolved. The CDR3 is 14 amino acids. Germline-derived CDR1 and CDR2 are MDHEN and SYDVKM. V lost 3 bases and J lost 1, with 8 bases in between. The CDR3 nucleotides read TGTGCCAGCAGTTTTCTATCAGGCACAGATACGCAGTATTTT. Translation gives CASSFLSGTDTQYF.

The genes are TRBV5-1 and TRBJ2-7; 7 bases map to TRBD1. Germline CDR1 is SGHRS and CDR2 is YFSETQ. The CDR3 is 15 residues long. The trim removed 0 bases at V and 0 bases at J, leaving 3 bases unmatched. The CDR3 spells CASSLEGTVSYEQYF. The DNA of the CDR3 is TGCGCCAGCAGCTTGGAGGGGACAGTCTCCTACGAGCAGTACTTC.

This clone was counted a few times. The V call is TRBV14, the J call TRBJ2-3; the D gene is possibly TRBD2 (6 bases). Germline CDR1 reads SGHDN; CDR2 reads FVKESK. CDR3 size: 16 residues. Deletions cut 6 bases from V and 0 bases from J, with 16 bases between. The CDR3 reads CASSPLATSSTDTQYF. CDR3 sequence (DNA): TGTGCCAGCAGTCCACTAGCTACTTCTAGCACAGATACGCAGTATTTT. The full variable domain, with the rest looked up from reference TRBV14 and TRBJ2-3, is EAGVTQFPSHSVIEKGQTVTLRCDPISGHDNLYWYRRVMGKEIKFLLHFVKESKQDESGMPNNRFLAERTGGTYSTLKVQPAELEDSGVYFCASSPLATSSTDTQYFGPGTRLTVL.

The chain recombines TRBV9 with TRBJ2-5, with 8 bases lining up with TRBD1. V shed 4 bases, J shed 5 bases, and the junction held 10 bases outside the gene matches. CDR3 length equals 15 residues. Germline V CDR1 and CDR2: SGDLS, YYNGEE. The CDR3 nucleotides read TGTGCCAGCAGCACCTCAGGGGGCGCAAGGGAGACCCAGTACTTC. Amino acids: CASSTSGGARETQYF.

V is TRBV27 and J is TRBJ2-2; D unresolved. V shed 5 bases and J shed 5 bases, with 3 bases lying between them. Per the germline V gene, CDR1 is MNHEY and CDR2 is SMNVEV (reference sequence). The CDR3 loop spans 11 amino acids. The CDR3 loop reads CASSQTGELFF. CDR3 DNA sequence: TGTGCCAGCAGTCAGACCGGGGAGCTGTTTTTT.